The next 2 T cell receptor beta chains were all read from a single sample in a study of CD8+ T cells in alopecia areata. RNA extraction was followed by reverse transcription into cDNA, which acted as the sequencing template. Assay: immunoSEQ multiplex PCR; the TCRdb copy retains only in-frame clones and omits some. The sample carries 150,000 to 200,000 clones, 45% to 60% recorded once. Sequenced sample: CD4+ T cells sorted from blood. Receptors originate from a human donor in good health.

This clone came up many times. The chain couples TRBV5-4 to TRBJ2-5; D unclear. The length of the CDR3 is 13 residues. Trimming pared 4 bases from V and 3 bases from J, leaving 10 bases between. Germline CDR1 and CDR2: SGHNT and YYREEE (reference sequence). The CDR3 is CASSKVPEETQYF. The DNA for the CDR3 is TGTGCCAGCAGCAAGGTACCCGAAGAGACCCAGTACTTC.

This clone has just a few counts. V and J are TRBV5-1 and TRBJ2-3, with TRBD2 matching over 10 bases. From germline, CDR1 is SGHRS and CDR2 YFSETQ. Germline trimming cut 4 bases from V and 7 bases from J; bases unmatched to any gene: 12. The CDR3 loop spans 16 amino acids. The CDR3 DNA sequence: TGCGCCAGCAGCCGGGAACTAGCGGGATACGATCATACGCAGTATTTT. This codes for CASSRELAGYDHTQYF. The whole variable domain, remainder taken from reference TRBV5-1 and TRBJ2-3, is KAGVTQTPRYLIKTRGQQVTLSCSPISGHRSVSWYQQTPGQGLQFLFEYFSETQRNKGNFPGRFSGRQFSNSRSEMNVSTLELGDSALYLCASSRELAGYDHTQYFGPGTRLTVL.